This T cell receptor (beta chain) was identified in a study of T-cell memory formation after mild COVID-19. Whole-study context: The study found TCR clusters largely donor specific. Study-wide points: Whether day 37 second-wave clones are SARS-CoV-2-specific was not confirmed. Contracting clones from day 15 to 85 showed balanced CD4/CD8; later expanders favored CD4+. Several responding clones turned up in pre-infection memory, indicating that cross-reactive memory may have taken part.

This clonotype has more than one count but fewer than ten. The antigen is unknown. TCRdb used MiXCR to reprocess the 5' RACE reads, holding one entry per CDR3 protein. The repertoire holds around 500,000 distinct CDR3 sequences, with roughly 18% as singletons. From germline, CDR1 is SGHTA and CDR2 FQGNSA. Trimming took 1 base from V and 0 from J, leaving 10 bases between them. There are 16 residues in the CDR3. The V and J genes are TRBV7-2 and TRBJ1-5; D is possibly TRBD1 (6 bases). The sequencing sample was made of PBMCs or a T cell subset sorted from them (not recorded which). The sequence was collected from an adult woman who had mild COVID-19 (a few samples of this study predate the infection). Cell type and time point are not known. As DNA, the CDR3 is TGTGCCAGCAGCTTAGTCGGGGGGCATAGCAATCAGCCCCAGCATTTT. Its translation is CASSLVGGHSNQPQHF.